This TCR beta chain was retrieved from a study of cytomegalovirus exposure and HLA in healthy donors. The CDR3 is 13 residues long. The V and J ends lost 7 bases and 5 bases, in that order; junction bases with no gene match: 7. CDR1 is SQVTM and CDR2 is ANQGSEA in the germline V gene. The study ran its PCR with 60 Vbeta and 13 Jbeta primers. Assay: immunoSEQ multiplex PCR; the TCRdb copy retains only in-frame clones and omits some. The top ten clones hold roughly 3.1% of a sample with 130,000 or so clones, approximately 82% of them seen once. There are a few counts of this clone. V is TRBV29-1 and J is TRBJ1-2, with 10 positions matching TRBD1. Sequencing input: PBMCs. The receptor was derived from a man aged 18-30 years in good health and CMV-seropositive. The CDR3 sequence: CSASGQGSYGYTF. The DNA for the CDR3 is TGCAGCGCTTCGGGACAGGGGAGTTATGGCTACACCTTC.